The TCR beta chain described here comes from a study of blood T cell repertoires in COVID-19. Study background: COVID-19 samples, acute and convalescent, were from the United States, Italy and Spain. PBMCs, B-cell-depleted T cells, or T cells were the source of the cDNA or gDNA that made up the material.

The authors' processing: Amplified reference gene primers provided the basis for estimating nucleated cell counts. Repertoires were generated with immunoSEQ multiplex PCR, while TCRdb's copy carries only in-frame clones and drops some. That table furnishes V, J and clone size, whereas the DNA furnished D and trimming. The profile shows 150,000 to 200,000 clones, about 92% of them singletons. Seattle patients were enrolled while actively infected and followed longitudinally. V was pared by 4 bases and J by 2 bases, with 9 bases between. The CDR3 is made up of 14 amino acids. From germline, CDR1 is MGHDK and CDR2 SYGVNS.

The chain employs TRBV25-1 and TRBJ2-1, with D possibly being TRBD1 (5 bases). The receptor was derived from a man aged 25 to 40 with COVID-19, enrolled during active disease. The sequenced sample consisted of peripheral blood. CDR3 DNA: TGTGCCAGCAGTGGTGGACAAACCTACAATGAGCAGTTCTTC. Translating it yields CASSGGQTYNEQFF.